Listed here is a single TCR beta chain. Its antigen remains unidentified. The conserved phenylalanine or tryptophan is not found at the CDR3 terminus, so this likely reflects a read error. Naive CD8 T cells, phenotype CD8+CD4-CCR7+CD45RA+, were sorted. This sample is part of a study of molecular identifiers for immune sequencing clone quantification. Looking at the study overall: In replicates, RNA from about 21,000 or 97,000 naive CD8 cells was divided five ways and four parts were sequenced.

V was pared by 7 bases and J by 7 bases, with 20 bases between. CDR1 is MDHEN, CDR2 SYDVKM, per germline. The CDR3 loop spans 14 amino acids. The study, taken as a whole, reports: Clonotypes surpassing 20 RNA copies contained over 99% of effector molecules, versus under 1% in naive cells.

TCRdb fed the PCR reads into MiXCR, producing one record per CDR3 protein. The repertoire holds more than 300,000 distinct CDR3 sequences, with over 20% as singletons. V and J are TRBV28 and TRBJ2-7; D gene unclear. Material for sequencing was naive CD8+ T cells from blood, with Jurkat cell RNA spiked in. Subset reported: FACS-sorted CD8+CD4-CCR7+CD45RA+ naive T cells. The sequence was collected from a human donor in good health. Some libraries in this study had Jurkat cell RNA spiked in. CDR3 sequence (DNA): TGTGCCAGCATCCTTCCTCTGTTACTAACGGAGCAGTACCTC. Encoded protein: CASILPLLLTEQYL.